The T cell receptor (beta chain) described here comes from a study of shared clonotypes between healthy human individuals. The table came from immunoSEQ multiplex PCR; TCRdb's copy has only in-frame clones and leaves some out. Of around 940,000 clones listed, more than 75% are singletons. The count of this clone is one. This specimen includes other DNA sequences encoding the same CDR3. The length of the CDR3 is 14 residues. The V gene end was trimmed by 7 bases and the J gene end by 1 base; junction bases not matched to a gene: 2. Germline CDR1 reads SGHRS; CDR2 reads YFSETQ. V gene TRBV5-1 combines with J gene TRBJ2-2; 9 nucleotides line up with TRBD1. This receptor was obtained from a man younger than 30 in good health. Sequencing was performed on memory CD4+ T cells sorted from blood. As to subset: CD45RA-negative fraction. CDR3 sequence reads: CASRDRVNTGELFF. The CDR3 DNA reads TGCGCCAGCCGGGACAGGGTGAACACCGGGGAGCTGTTTTTT.